This T cell receptor beta chain was found in a study of glioma-infiltrating T cells after dendritic cell vaccination. In the study overall: Patients had newly diagnosed or recurrent glioblastoma and received dendritic cell vaccines. Treatment, given 2003 to 2012, was autologous tumor lysate-pulsed dendritic cell vaccination.

Comment on this clone: The antigen remains unidentified.

Only in-frame clones appear in the TCRdb table, and some are missing; sequencing was by immunoSEQ multiplex PCR. Here the sample spans some 100,000 clones, approximately 80% being singletons. Before vaccination, two weeks after the third vaccination, and at progression, PBMC were collected. The CDR3 contains 14 residues. Germline CDR1 reads MNHNS; CDR2 reads SASEGT. The V gene lost 7 bases and the J gene lost 8 bases, with 18 bases spanning the gap. Study results and limitations: Patients with more pretreatment TILs had longer time to progression and survival.

The source was blood, collected before dendritic cell vaccination. The rearrangement links TRBV6-1 to TRBJ2-1, with D maybe TRBD1 (6 bases). The receptor comes from a human donor with glioblastoma. CDR3 DNA: TGTGCCAGCACAATTGGACAGCTTTTAGATGAGCAGTTCTTC. It yields the protein CASTIGQLLDEQFF.